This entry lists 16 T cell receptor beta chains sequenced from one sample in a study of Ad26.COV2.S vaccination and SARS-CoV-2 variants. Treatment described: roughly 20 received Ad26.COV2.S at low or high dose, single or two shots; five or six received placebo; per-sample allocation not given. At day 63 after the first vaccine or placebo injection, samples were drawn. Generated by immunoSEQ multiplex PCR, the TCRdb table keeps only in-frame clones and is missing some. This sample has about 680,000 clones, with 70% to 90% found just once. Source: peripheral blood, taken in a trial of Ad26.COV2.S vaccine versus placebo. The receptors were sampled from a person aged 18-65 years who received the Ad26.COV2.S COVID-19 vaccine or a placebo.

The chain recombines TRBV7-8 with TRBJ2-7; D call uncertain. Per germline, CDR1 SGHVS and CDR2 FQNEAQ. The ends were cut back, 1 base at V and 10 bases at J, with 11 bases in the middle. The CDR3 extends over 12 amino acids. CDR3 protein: CASSLGLSDQYF. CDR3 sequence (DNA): TGTGCCAGCAGCTTAGGGTTATCCGACCAGTACTTC.

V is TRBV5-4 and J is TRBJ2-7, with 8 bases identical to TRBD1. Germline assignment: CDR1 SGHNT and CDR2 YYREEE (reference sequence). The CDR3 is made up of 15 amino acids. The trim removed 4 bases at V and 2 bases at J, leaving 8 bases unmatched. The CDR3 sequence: CASSADRGSPYEQYF. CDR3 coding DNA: TGTGCCAGCAGCGCCGACAGGGGTAGCCCCTACGAGCAGTACTTC.

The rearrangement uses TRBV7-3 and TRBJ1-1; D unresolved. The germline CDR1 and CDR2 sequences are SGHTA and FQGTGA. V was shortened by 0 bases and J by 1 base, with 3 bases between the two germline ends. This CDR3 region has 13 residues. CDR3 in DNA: TGTGCCAGCAGCTTAACACAGAACACTGAAGCTTTCTTT. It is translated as CASSLTQNTEAFF.

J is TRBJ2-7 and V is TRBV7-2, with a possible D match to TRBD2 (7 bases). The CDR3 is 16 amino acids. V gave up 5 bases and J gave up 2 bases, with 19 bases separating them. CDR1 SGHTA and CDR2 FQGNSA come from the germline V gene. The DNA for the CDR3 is TGTGCCAGCAGCCCCAGAGGGGGGGCGGGTCCCTACGAGCAGTACTTC. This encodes CASSPRGGAGPYEQYF.

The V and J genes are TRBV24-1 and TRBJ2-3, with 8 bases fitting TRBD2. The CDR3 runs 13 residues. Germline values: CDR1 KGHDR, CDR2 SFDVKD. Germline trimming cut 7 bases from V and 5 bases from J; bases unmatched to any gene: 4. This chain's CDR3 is CATSGGAGDTQYF. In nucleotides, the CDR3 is TGTGCCACCAGCGGGGGGGCCGGAGATACGCAGTATTTT.

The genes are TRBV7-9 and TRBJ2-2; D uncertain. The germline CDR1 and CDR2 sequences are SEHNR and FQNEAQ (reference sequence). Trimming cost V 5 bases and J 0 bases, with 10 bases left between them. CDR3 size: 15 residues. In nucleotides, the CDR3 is TGTGCCAGCAGCGTAGGGAATACGAACACCGGGGAGCTGTTTTTT. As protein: CASSVGNTNTGELFF.

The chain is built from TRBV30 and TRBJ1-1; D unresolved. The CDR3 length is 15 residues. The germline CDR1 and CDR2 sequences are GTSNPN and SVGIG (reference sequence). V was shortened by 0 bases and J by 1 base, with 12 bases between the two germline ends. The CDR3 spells CAWSVNPAGNTEAFF. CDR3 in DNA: TGTGCCTGGAGTGTAAATCCAGCTGGGAACACTGAAGCTTTCTTT.

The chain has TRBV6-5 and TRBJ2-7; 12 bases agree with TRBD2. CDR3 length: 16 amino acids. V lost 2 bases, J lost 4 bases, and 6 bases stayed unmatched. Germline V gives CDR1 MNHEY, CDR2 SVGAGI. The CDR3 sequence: CASSYQVGTSGYEQYF. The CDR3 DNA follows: TGTGCCAGCAGTTACCAGGTGGGGACTAGCGGGTACGAGCAGTACTTC.

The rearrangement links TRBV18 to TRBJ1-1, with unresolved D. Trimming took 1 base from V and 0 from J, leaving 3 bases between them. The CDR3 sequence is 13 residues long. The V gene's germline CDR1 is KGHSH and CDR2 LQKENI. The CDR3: CASSPLLNTEAFF. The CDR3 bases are TGTGCCAGCTCACCACTCCTGAACACTGAAGCTTTCTTT. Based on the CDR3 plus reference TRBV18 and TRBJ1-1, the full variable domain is NAGVMQNPRHLVRRRGQEARLRCSPMKGHSHVYWYRQLPEEGLKFMVYLQKENIIDESGMPKERFSAEFPKEGPSILRIQQVVRGDSAAYFCASSPLLNTEAFFGQGTRLTVV.

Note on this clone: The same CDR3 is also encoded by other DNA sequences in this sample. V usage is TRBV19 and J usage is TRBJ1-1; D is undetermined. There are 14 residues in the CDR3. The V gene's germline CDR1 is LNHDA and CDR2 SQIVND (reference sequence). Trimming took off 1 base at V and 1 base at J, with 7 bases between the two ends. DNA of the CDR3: TGTGCCAGTAGTATAGGAGGATCGAACACTGAAGCTTTCTTT. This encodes CASSIGGSNTEAFF.

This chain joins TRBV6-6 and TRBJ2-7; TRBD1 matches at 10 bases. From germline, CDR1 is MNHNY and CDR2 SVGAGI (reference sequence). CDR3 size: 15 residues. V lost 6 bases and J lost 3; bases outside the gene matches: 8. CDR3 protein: CASSSPGQGSYEQYF. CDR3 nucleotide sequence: TGTGCCAGCAGCTCCCCGGGACAGGGGAGCTACGAGCAGTACTTC.

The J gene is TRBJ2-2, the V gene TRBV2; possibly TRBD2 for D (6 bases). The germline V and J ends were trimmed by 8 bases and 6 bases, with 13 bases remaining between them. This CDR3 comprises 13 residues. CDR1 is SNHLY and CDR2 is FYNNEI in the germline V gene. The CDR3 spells CASLRDFSGELFF. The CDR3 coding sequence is TGTGCCAGCCTCCGGGACTTTTCCGGGGAGCTGTTTTTT.

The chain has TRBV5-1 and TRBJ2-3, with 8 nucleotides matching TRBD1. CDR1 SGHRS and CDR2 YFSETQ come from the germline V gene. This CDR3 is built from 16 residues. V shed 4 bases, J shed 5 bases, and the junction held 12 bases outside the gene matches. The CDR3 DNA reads TGCGCCAGCAGCCTAGGGACAGGCACCACATTAGATACGCAGTATTTT. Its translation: CASSLGTGTTLDTQYF.

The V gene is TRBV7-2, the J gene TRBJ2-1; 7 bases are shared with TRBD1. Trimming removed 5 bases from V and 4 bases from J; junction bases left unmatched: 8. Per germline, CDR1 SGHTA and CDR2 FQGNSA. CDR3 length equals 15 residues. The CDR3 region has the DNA TGTGCCAGCAGCCAATCGCCGGGACAGTACAATGAGCAGTTCTTC. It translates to CASSQSPGQYNEQFF.

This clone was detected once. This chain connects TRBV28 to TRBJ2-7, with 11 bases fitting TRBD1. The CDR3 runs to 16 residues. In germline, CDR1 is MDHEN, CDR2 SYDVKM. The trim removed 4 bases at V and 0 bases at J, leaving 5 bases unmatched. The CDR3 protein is CASSSPGTGGSYEQYF. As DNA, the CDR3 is TGTGCCAGCAGTTCCCCCGGGACAGGGGGCTCCTACGAGCAGTACTTC.

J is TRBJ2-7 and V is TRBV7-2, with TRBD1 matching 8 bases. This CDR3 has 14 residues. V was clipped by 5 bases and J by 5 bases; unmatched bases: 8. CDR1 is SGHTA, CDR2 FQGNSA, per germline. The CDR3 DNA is TGTGCCAGCAGCCTTGACAGGGGATCAAACGAGCAGTACTTC. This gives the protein CASSLDRGSNEQYF. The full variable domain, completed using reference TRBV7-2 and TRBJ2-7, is GAGVSQSPSNKVTEKGKDVELRCDPISGHTALYWYRQSLGQGLEFLIYFQGNSAPDKSGLPSDRFSAERTGGSVSTLTIQRTQQEDSAVYLCASSLDRGSNEQYFGPGTRLTVT.